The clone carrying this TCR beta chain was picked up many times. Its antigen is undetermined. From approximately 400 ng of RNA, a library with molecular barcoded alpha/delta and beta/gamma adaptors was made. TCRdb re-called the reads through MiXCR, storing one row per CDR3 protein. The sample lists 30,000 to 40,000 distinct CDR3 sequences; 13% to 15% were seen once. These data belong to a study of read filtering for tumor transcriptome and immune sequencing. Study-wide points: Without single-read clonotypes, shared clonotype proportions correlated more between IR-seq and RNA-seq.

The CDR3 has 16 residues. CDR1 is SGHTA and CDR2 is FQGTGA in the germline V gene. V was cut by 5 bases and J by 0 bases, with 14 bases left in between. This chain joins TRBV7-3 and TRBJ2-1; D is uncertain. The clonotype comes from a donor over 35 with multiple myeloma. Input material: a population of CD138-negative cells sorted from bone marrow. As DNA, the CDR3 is TGTGCCAGCAGCCCACACACCCGGACCTCCTACAATGAGCAGTTCTTC. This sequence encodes CASSPHTRTSYNEQFF.